The 14 T cell receptor beta chains given below trace back to one sample, sequenced in a study of T cells after yellow fever vaccination. TCRdb recomputed calls from the 5' RACE reads with MiXCR, one row per CDR3 protein. The sample consists of 400,000 or so distinct CDR3 sequences, more than 9% of them appearing once. The specimen comprised PBMCs, sampled on the day of the first yellow fever vaccination. The receptors here all came from a man aged 18-30 years who received the YFV17D yellow fever vaccine.

V is TRBV7-9 and J is TRBJ1-1; perhaps TRBD1 as D (5 bases). The CDR3 contains 13 residues. Trimming took 5 bases from V and 11 from J, leaving 18 bases between them. Germline CDR1 SEHNR, CDR2 FQNEAQ (reference sequence). The CDR3 DNA reads as TGTGCCAGCAGCATTCGTTCGGGCGGGGGGGCTTTCTTT. Its protein product is CASSIRSGGGAFF.

This clonotype was picked up a small number of times. This chain joins TRBV23-1 and TRBJ2-7, with 9 bases identical to TRBD1. TRBV23-1 counts as an open reading frame of uncertain function. With 8 bases clipped from V and 4 bases from J, the junction kept 12 bases outside the gene matches. The CDR3 is 15 amino acids. The DNA for the CDR3 is TGCGCCAGCGGACCGGGACAGGGCCCCTTTTACGAGCAGTACGTC. This translates into CASGPGQGPFYEQYV.

This chain links TRBV19 with TRBJ2-2; no reliable D call. The CDR3 is 14 residues long. Per germline, CDR1 LNHDA and CDR2 SQIVND (reference sequence). The V end was cut by 7 bases, the J end by 4 bases, with 13 bases between. This chain's CDR3 is CASTIGPITGELFF. The CDR3 DNA is TGTGCCAGTACCATAGGGCCGATCACCGGGGAGCTGTTTTTT.

This clonotype was picked up a small number of times. The V call is TRBV6-5, the J call TRBJ1-2, with D possibly matching TRBD1 (6 bases). The ends were cut back, 4 bases at V and 4 bases at J, with 13 bases in the middle. This CDR3 spans 14 amino acids. Germline lookup yields CDR1 MNHEY and CDR2 SVGAGI. This chain's CDR3 is CASSFAGQLYGYTF. The CDR3 coding sequence is TGTGCCAGCAGTTTCGCGGGACAACTCTATGGCTACACCTTC.

This clonotype occurred a few times. The rearrangement links TRBV5-6 to TRBJ2-7, with 7 bases matching TRBD2. Germline V gene sequence: CDR1 SGHDT, CDR2 YYEEEE. This CDR3 comprises 15 residues. Trimming cost V 1 base and J 4 bases; bases outside gene matches: 8. CDR3 sequence (DNA): TGTGCCAGCAGCTTGTTGGCTAGCGGACCATACGAGCAGTACTTC. Its protein product is CASSLLASGPYEQYF.

This clonotype was detected ten times or more. The chain couples TRBV9 to TRBJ2-7, with D maybe TRBD2 (6 bases). Per the germline V gene, CDR1 is SGDLS and CDR2 is YYNGEE. V was clipped by 2 bases and J by 3 bases, with 12 bases between them. CDR3 length equals 14 residues. DNA of the CDR3: TGTGCCAGCAGCGTCGGGGGAACCTACTACGAGCAGTACTTC. As protein: CASSVGGTYYEQYF.

This clonotype was detected a few times. The genes are TRBV9 and TRBJ2-5, with D possibly being TRBD2 (6 bases). Deletions cut 4 bases from V and 2 bases from J, with 12 bases between. The germline V gene encodes CDR1 SGDLS and CDR2 YYNGEE. The CDR3 has 14 amino acids. The CDR3 spells CASSPTRRQETQYF. The CDR3 nucleotides read TGTGCCAGCAGCCCGACTAGAAGGCAAGAGACCCAGTACTTC.

The table lists this clonotype with many counts. V usage is TRBV2 and J usage is TRBJ1-3; the D is unclear. Per the germline V gene, CDR1 is SNHLY and CDR2 is FYNNEI. The CDR3 contains 13 residues. Trimming pared 11 bases from V and 0 bases from J, leaving 11 bases between. The DNA of the CDR3 is TGTGCCTCGGGGTCCCTCTCTGGAAACACCATATATTTT. As protein: CASGSLSGNTIYF.

The genes are TRBV6-2 or TRBV6-3 and TRBJ1-2; the D gene is possibly TRBD1 (6 bases). V was trimmed by 2 bases and J by 4 bases, leaving 35 bases between them. The CDR3 runs to 22 residues. Germline V gives CDR1 MNHEY, CDR2 SVGEGT. CDR3 sequence: CASSYRRQVPGLALLPLYGYTF. CDR3 nucleotide sequence: TGTGCCAGCAGTTACCGAAGACAGGTCCCGGGGCTGGCCCTCCTCCCTCTCTATGGCTACACCTTC.

This chain uses TRBV4-1 with TRBJ2-1; D is unclear. Trimming stripped 1 base from V and 12 bases from J, with 16 bases between. The CDR3 is 14 residues long. Germline CDR1 reads MGHRA; CDR2 reads YSYEKL. CDR3 bases: TGCGCCAGCAGCCAAGCGGGCAGGCCCTTTAGGCAGTTCTTC. Protein product: CASSQAGRPFRQFF.

This clonotype was found a few times. CDR3 bases: TGCAGTGCTAGAGAGGCTCACACCCCCCCGTACGTC. Protein product: CSAREAHTPPYV. The rearrangement uses TRBV20-1 and TRBJ2-7; D unclear. Germline V gene data show CDR1 as DFQATT and CDR2 as SNEGSKA (reference sequence). V lost 0 bases to trimming and J lost 12 bases, with 15 bases between them. This CDR3 spans 12 amino acids.

This clonotype was counted a few times. The chain employs TRBV19 and TRBJ2-3; no clear D. V gave up 10 bases and J gave up 0 bases, with 11 bases separating them. CDR3 size: 13 residues. Looked up from germline, CDR1 is LNHDA and CDR2 is SQIVND (reference sequence). The CDR3 coding sequence is TGTGCCACCAGGACGGCGAGCACAGATACGCAGTATTTT. Its protein is CATRTASTDTQYF.

This clonotype was picked up a small number of times. J is TRBJ1-1 and V is TRBV4-1; D ambiguous. V was shortened by 1 base and J by 0 bases, with 6 bases between the two germline ends. Germline CDR1 and CDR2: MGHRA and YSYEKL. This CDR3 comprises 14 residues. The CDR3 loop reads CASSQGFMNTEAFF. CDR3 coding DNA: TGCGCCAGCAGCCAAGGTTTCATGAACACTGAAGCTTTCTTT.

This clonotype occurred many times. This rearrangement joins TRBV4-3 to TRBJ2-1; D is unresolved. In germline, CDR1 is LGHNA, CDR2 YSLEER. V shed 1 base and J shed 5 bases, with 15 bases lying between them. This CDR3 region has 16 residues. Written as DNA, the CDR3 is TGCGCCAGCAGCCAAGGTTCCTTGACTCATAACAATGAGCAGTTCTTC. Translated, it gives CASSQGSLTHNNEQFF.